This T cell receptor beta chain was sequenced during a study of T cells in women clearing cervical HPV infection. TCRdb's table, derived via immunoSEQ multiplex PCR, lists solely in-frame clones and lacks some. This table holds some 15,000 clones. As regards this clone: The DNA ends 3 residues before the CDR3 does, and the rest of the CDR3 is filled in from the germline J gene.

V lost 2 bases and J lost 3, with 13 bases in between. Germline V CDR1 and CDR2: GTSNPN, SVGIG (reference sequence). This CDR3 is built from 14 residues. The sequence was collected from a woman between 18 and 75 years old with a cervical HPV16 infection that either progressed to CIN3+ or cleared (not recorded which). The chain couples TRBV30 to TRBJ2-5; TRBD2 might be the D (5 bases). Sequencing was done on a sample of blood buffy coat. The CDR3 loop is CAWSPQDLKETQYF. The part of the CDR3 DNA that was read is TGTGCCTGGAGTCCCCAGGACTTAAAAGAGACC.